Shown below are 2 T cell receptor beta chains from a single sample sequenced in a study of cytomegalovirus exposure and HLA in healthy donors. Amplification used 60 Vbeta primers and 13 Jbeta primers. Assay: immunoSEQ multiplex PCR; the TCRdb copy retains only in-frame clones and omits some. The table includes over 75,000 clones, around 76% detected once. Specimen: PBMCs. All receptors derive from a man in his forties in good health and CMV-seropositive.

The chain links TRBV27 to TRBJ1-1, with TRBD1 matching over 7 bases. This CDR3 has 15 residues. V trimming: 5 bases; J trimming: 0 bases; junction bases outside the gene matches: 6. CDR1 and CDR2 from the germline V gene are MNHEY and SMNVEV (reference sequence). CDR3 in DNA: TGTGCCAGCAGTATAACAGGGGACCTGAACACTGAAGCTTTCTTT. Translation gives CASSITGDLNTEAFF.

This clone has only one observation. CDR3 sequence: CASRLYTGELFF. In nucleotides, the CDR3 is TGTGCCAGCAGACTGTACACCGGGGAGCTGTTTTTT. The rearrangement uses TRBV7-2 and TRBJ2-2; no clear D gene. From germline, CDR1 is SGHTA and CDR2 FQGNSA. Deletions cut 6 bases from V and 3 bases from J, with 5 bases between. This CDR3 has 12 amino acids.